This T cell receptor beta chain originates from a study of high-grade serous ovarian cancer treatment subgroups. Using immunoSEQ multiplex PCR, the repertoire was profiled, and TCRdb retains in-frame clones only, with some absent. The data contain tens of thousands of clones, about 86% of them singletons. Tumor samples were obtained before definitive surgery or chemotherapy. The CDR3 has 14 amino acids. V lost 2 bases to trimming and J lost 2 bases, with 10 bases between them. Germline values: CDR1 WNHNN, CDR2 SYGVQD (reference sequence). Source material: tumor tissue. J is TRBJ2-7 and V is TRBV10-1; D might be TRBD1 or TRBD2, each matching 6 bases. This TCR came from a human donor with high-grade serous ovarian cancer. CDR3 protein: CASSEGGTPYEQYF. As DNA, the CDR3 is TGCGCCAGCAGTGAGGGAGGGACACCCTACGAGCAGTACTTC.